These 18 T cell receptor beta chains share one sample of origin, sequenced in a study of tumor and adjacent non-tumor tissue in lung cancer. The template was RNA from unsorted bulk tissue. Three rounds of nested PCR, following a modified ARM-PCR protocol, produced the TCRbeta library. From the multiplex PCR reads, TCRdb called clonotypes with MiXCR, one entry per CDR3 protein. This sample yields about 200,000 distinct CDR3 sequences, of which about 71% are seen a single time; almost 25% belongs to the top ten. Sequencing was done on a sample of lung tumor tissue. These receptors all stem from a man between 60 and 70 years old with non-small cell lung cancer.

Remarks on this clonotype: This CDR3 fails to terminate in the conserved phenylalanine or tryptophan, so it likely reflects a read error. The V and J genes are TRBV5-1 and TRBJ2-7; possibly TRBD2 for D (5 bases). Germline CDR1 and CDR2: SGHRS and YFSETQ. The CDR3 has 14 amino acids. CDR3 nucleotide sequence: TGCGCCAGCAGCGCCAGCGTGGCGGGCTACGGGCAGTACTTG. It is translated as CASSASVAGYGQYL.

This CDR3 reads CNARTGRSSYEQYF. The CDR3 DNA reads as TGCAATGCGAGGACAGGGCGAAGCTCCTACGAGCAGTACTTC. V is TRBV20-1 and J is TRBJ2-7; 8 nucleotides line up with TRBD1. Germline V lookup: CDR1 DFQATT, CDR2 SNEGSKA (reference sequence). The CDR3 is made up of 14 amino acids.

Details on this clonotype: Possible read error: a much larger clone is one base away. The chain combines TRBV4-2 with TRBJ2-2, with 7 bases fitting TRBD1. Germline CDR1 is LGHNA and CDR2 is YNFKEQ. This CDR3 is 15 amino acids long. This CDR3 reads CASNQGQGDTGELFF. CDR3 DNA sequence: TGTGCCAGCAACCAAGGTCAGGGGGACACCGGGGAGCTGTTTTTT.

The gene calls are TRBV28 and TRBJ2-1, with D perhaps being TRBD1 or TRBD2 (5 bases each). Trimming removed 8 bases from V and 0 bases from J, with 11 bases in between. The CDR3 consists of 14 residues. The germline V gene encodes CDR1 MDHEN and CDR2 SYDVKM. The CDR3 DNA sequence: TGTGCCAGCGGTAAGGGGAGCTCCTACAATGAGCAGTTCTTC. Its translation: CASGKGSSYNEQFF.

V gene TRBV4-2 combines with J gene TRBJ2-7; perhaps TRBD1 as D (5 bases). V lost 4 bases to trimming and J lost 2 bases, with 9 bases between them. The germline V gene encodes CDR1 LGHNA and CDR2 YNFKEQ. This CDR3 contains 13 residues. This CDR3 is CASSPDIPYEQYF. Written as DNA, the CDR3 is TGTGCCAGCAGCCCGGACATACCCTACGAGCAGTACTTC.

On this clonotype: Since a much larger clone is just one base distant, this may be a read error. The chain employs TRBV6-2 or TRBV6-3 and TRBJ2-1; 10 bases are a match to TRBD2. With V trimmed by 11 bases and J by 8 bases, 15 bases remained unmatched. This CDR3 is built from 15 residues. In germline, CDR1 is MNHEY, CDR2 SVGEGT. This CDR3 reads CAGTPAGGHVDEQFF. The CDR3 bases are TGTGCCGGAACCCCAGCGGGGGGGCATGTGGATGAGCAGTTCTTC.

To note about this clonotype: An end of the junction does not agree with germline; a read error may underlie this. The V gene is TRBV6-5, the J gene TRBJ2-7; TRBD1 matches 7 bases. The CDR3 contains 13 residues. CDR1 MNHEY and CDR2 SVGAGI come from the germline V gene. DNA for the CDR3: TGTGCCAGCAGTCCCGGGACAGCCTACGAGCAATACTTC. This translates into CASSPGTAYEQYF.

Regarding this clonotype: A much larger clone is a single base away; this may be a read error. The chain uses TRBV20-1 and TRBJ2-5; TRBD1 matches at 8 bases. The germline gives CDR1 DFQATT, CDR2 SNEGSKA (reference sequence). The length of the CDR3 is 13 residues. V gave up 7 bases and J gave up 6 bases; unmatched junction bases: 10. CDR3 nucleotides: TGCAGTGTAGAACAGGGGGATAGGAAGACCCAGTACTTC. It yields the protein CSVEQGDRKTQYF.

The CDR3 loop is CASSSSRDSEKLFF. The CDR3 nucleotides read TGTGCCAGCAGCAGTAGCCGGGACTCGGAAAAACTGTTTTTT. The gene calls are TRBV7-8 and TRBJ1-4; perhaps TRBD1 as D (5 bases). CDR1 and CDR2 from the germline V gene are SGHVS and FQNEAQ. The CDR3 spans 14 residues. The ends were cut back, 5 bases at V and 8 bases at J, with 15 bases in the middle.

The V gene is TRBV12-3 or TRBV12-4, the J gene TRBJ2-3; D not certain. This CDR3 has 11 residues. V dropped 6 bases and J dropped 14 bases, with 15 bases sitting between them. The CDR3 region is CASSPEDMRYF. The CDR3 DNA reads as TGTGCCAGCAGCCCTGAGGATATGCGGTATTTT.

In the case of this clonotype: Given the absence of the conserved phenylalanine or tryptophan at the CDR3 end, a read error is likely. It is unclear where the CDR3 begins or ends on the DNA, so no DNA is shown, and the CDR3 is as TCRdb lists it. V usage is TRBV6-9 and J usage is TRBJ2-4. The CDR3 length equals 15 residues, ends included. The germline gives CDR1 MNHGY, CDR2 SVAAGI. CDR3 amino acids: CASSSSGLSKNIQYL.

To note about this clonotype: Being one base from a much bigger clone, this may be a read error. Lacking the conserved final phenylalanine or tryptophan, this CDR3 likely reflects a read error. The chain uses TRBV10-2 and TRBJ2-2; no firm D call. Germline V gives CDR1 WSHSY, CDR2 SAAADI. The CDR3 length is 13 residues. The ends were cut back, 3 bases at V and 5 bases at J, with 7 bases in the middle. The CDR3 sequence: CASSDRTTGELFL. CDR3 DNA: TGCGCCAGCAGTGACAGGACGACCGGGGAGCTGTTTCTT.

This clonotype was counted only a few times. The J gene is TRBJ2-7, the V gene TRBV20-1, with D possibly being TRBD1 (6 bases). Germline V gives CDR1 DFQATT, CDR2 SNEGSKA (reference sequence). V was shortened by 6 bases and J by 5 bases, with 20 bases between the two germline ends. This CDR3 contains 14 residues. In nucleotides, the CDR3 is TGCAGTGCCCTAGGATCAGGGGCTATGAACGAGCAGTACTTC. Protein product: CSALGSGAMNEQYF.

Concerning this clonotype: A much more abundant neighbour one base away suggests this may be a read error. J is TRBJ2-1 and V is TRBV10-2, with 11 bases identical to TRBD2. Per the germline V gene, CDR1 is WSHSY and CDR2 is SAAADI. This CDR3 is 14 amino acids long. CDR3 in amino acids: CATRGLAVYNEHFF. In nucleotides, the CDR3 is TGCGCCACCAGGGGACTAGCGGTCTACAATGAGCACTTCTTC.

The chain joins TRBV5-1 to TRBJ2-1; TRBD2 aligns across 12 bases. The CDR3 consists of 15 residues. Germline lookup yields CDR1 SGHRS and CDR2 YFSETQ. Trimming at V came to 3 bases and at J to 7 bases, leaving 5 bases not matched to a gene. The CDR3 region has the DNA TGCGCCAGCAGCTCTATGACTAGCGGGGGTAATGAGCAGTTCTTC. Its protein product is CASSSMTSGGNEQFF.

Worth noting for this clonotype: This may be a read error, as it is one base from a much larger clone. The genes are TRBV20-1 and TRBJ1-5; D remains unclear. Germline CDR1 is DFQATT and CDR2 is SNEGSKA (reference sequence). The CDR3 contains 14 residues. DNA for the CDR3: TGCAGTGCTAGTCCCGTCCAGCCGAGGCAGCACCAGCATTTT. Translation: CSASPVQPRQHQHF.

V gene TRBV20-1 combines with J gene TRBJ2-1, with D tentatively TRBD2 (6 bases). Germline V CDR1 and CDR2: DFQATT, SNEGSKA (reference sequence). Between the trimmed V and J ends, which lost 2 bases and 9 bases, there was a span of 20 bases. The CDR3 is made up of 15 amino acids. DNA for the CDR3: TGCAGTGCTAGACCTTGGGCGGGAAAGCTTAGTGAGCAGTTCTTC. As protein: CSARPWAGKLSEQFF.

This chain uses TRBV28 with TRBJ1-2; D may be TRBD1 (5 bases). This CDR3 spans 14 amino acids. The V gene lost 2 bases and the J gene lost 4 bases, with 11 bases spanning the gap. Germline-derived CDR1 and CDR2 are MDHEN and SYDVKM. The CDR3 nucleotides read TGTGCCAGCAGTTTAACAGGCAACCGCTATGGCTACACCTTC. Translating gives CASSLTGNRYGYTF.